A selection of T cell receptor beta chains follows, all from one sample in a study of control samples from healthy donors and cancer patients. Using immunoSEQ multiplex PCR, the repertoire was profiled, and TCRdb retains in-frame clones only, with some absent. The table records around 28,000 clones, about 87% of them present only once. The sequencing input was PBMCs. The receptors were gathered from a woman in her forties with lung cancer. CDR3s include the opening cysteine and the closing phenylalanine or tryptophan. The D gene is left open where the match is weak. Rows may omit the clone size; those that give it use once, few, many or a size class.

v_gene	d_gene	j_gene	abundance	CDR3nt	CDR3aa
TRBV7-8	-	TRBJ1-1	-	TGTGCCAGCAGGACCGGGACAAGGAACACTGAAGCTTTCTTT	CASRTGTRNTEAFF
TRBV29-1	-	TRBJ2-2	once	TGCAGCGTTGCGGGCAGCAGGGGGAACACCGGGGAGCTGTTTTTT	CSVAGSRGNTGELFF
TRBV5-1	TRBD2	TRBJ2-1	-	TGCGCCAGCAGCTTATTTAGCGGGAGCTCCTACAATGAGCAGTTCTTC	CASSLFSGSSYNEQFF
TRBV9	-	TRBJ1-4	once	TGTGCCAGCAGCTCCCGAGGGGATAATGAAAAACTGTTTTTT	CASSSRGDNEKLFF
TRBV7-3	TRBD1	TRBJ2-5	few	TGTGCCAGCAGTCAGGGGGCAGGGGAGACCCAGTACTTC	CASSQGAGETQYF
TRBV21-1	-	TRBJ1-1	-	TGTGCCAGCAGCAAAGTTGAGACTGATGTTGCTTTCTTT	CASSKVETDVAFF
TRBV7-8	-	TRBJ2-7	-	TGTGCCAGCAGCGCGGACCCTTCAAAGGGGCAGTACTTC	CASSADPSKGQYF
TRBV7-6	TRBD1	TRBJ2-3	once	TGTGCCAGCAGCTTAAACAGGGGATCAGATACGCAGTATTTT	CASSLNRGSDTQYF
TRBV3-1/TRBV3-2	-	TRBJ1-5	-	TGTGCCAGCAGCCAAGCCAATAGCAATCAGCCCCAGCATTTT	CASSQANSNQPQHF
TRBV4-2	-	TRBJ2-2	-	TGTGCCAGCAGCCAAATAAGAGCGAACACCGGGGAGCTGTTTTTT	CASSQIRANTGELFF
TRBV5-4	TRBD2	TRBJ2-7	-	TGTGCCAGCAGCCAACCGGGGGGCGAGCAGTACTTC	CASSQPGGEQYF
TRBV6-5	-	TRBJ2-7	-	TGTGCCAGCAGGCGGGGGCCGTCCTACGAGCAGTACTTC	CASRRGPSYEQYF
TRBV19	-	TRBJ1-2	-	TGTGCCAGTAGGGCGGACGCCGGGAACTATGGCTACACCTTC	CASRADAGNYGYTF
TRBV5-6	-	TRBJ1-2	-	TGTGCCAGCAGCCCCGATTTAGGGGGGGCCCCCTATGGCTACACCTTC	CASSPDLGGAPYGYTF